Each of the 27 T cell receptor beta chains below was sequenced from the same sample in a study of technical replicates of blood from several donors. Measured with immunoSEQ multiplex PCR; TCRdb has only the in-frame clones, and not every one. The sample has over 85,000 clones; about 93% are singletons. The specimen was T cells isolated from PBMCs. These receptors came from a human donor in good health.

V gene TRBV28 combines with J gene TRBJ1-3; D not resolved. CDR3 size: 15 residues. The V end lost 6 bases, the J end lost 0 bases, and 12 bases lay between the germline ends. The V gene's germline CDR1 is MDHEN and CDR2 SYDVKM. The CDR3 DNA is TGTGCCAGCAGCCTCCGGTCGTTCTCTGGAAACACCATATATTTT. It specifies CASSLRSFSGNTIYF.

This chain joins TRBV5-1 and TRBJ1-4; D is possibly TRBD1 (5 bases). CDR1 and CDR2 (germline): SGHRS, YFSETQ. V was pared by 4 bases and J by 4 bases, with 8 bases between. The CDR3 consists of 13 residues. CDR3 residues: CASSVDSNEKLFF. Written as DNA, the CDR3 is TGCGCCAGCAGCGTTGACAGTAATGAAAAACTGTTTTTT.

The chain couples TRBV19 to TRBJ2-5, with 11 nucleotides matching TRBD2. The CDR3 loop spans 16 amino acids. V lost 5 bases, J lost 4 bases, and 9 bases stayed unmatched. Germline loops: CDR1 LNHDA, CDR2 SQIVND (reference sequence). For the CDR3, the DNA is TGTGCCAGTAGTTCTGGCCCACTAGCGGGAGTAGAGACCCAGTACTTC. Residues: CASSSGPLAGVETQYF.

The rearrangement joins TRBV6-5 to TRBJ2-1; D is perhaps TRBD1 (6 bases). Germline CDR1 reads MNHEY; CDR2 reads SVGAGI. The CDR3 totals 15 residues. The V end lost 5 bases, the J end lost 4 bases, and 15 bases lay between the germline ends. Here the CDR3 DNA reads TGTGCCAGCAGTAGACCGGGGCAGGGGTACAATGAGCAGTTCTTC. Translation gives CASSRPGQGYNEQFF.

The chain employs TRBV18 and TRBJ2-3; 9 bases align to TRBD2. This CDR3 has 17 residues. Germline CDR1 KGHSH, CDR2 LQKENI. The trim removed 2 bases at V and 4 bases at J, leaving 10 bases unmatched. The CDR3 DNA sequence: TGTGCCAGCTCACCAGAAAGACGACTAGCGGAGCCAGATACGCAGTATTTT. Translated, it gives CASSPERRLAEPDTQYF.

The chain has TRBV7-2 and TRBJ2-7; a possible D gene is TRBD1 (5 bases). Deletions cut 6 bases from V and 1 base from J, with 16 bases between. Looked up from germline, CDR1 is SGHTA and CDR2 is FQGNSA. The CDR3 loop spans 15 amino acids. The CDR3 sequence is CASRPRWGGSYEQYF. The CDR3 nucleotides read TGTGCCAGCAGACCCCGATGGGGCGGTTCCTACGAGCAGTACTTC.

The CDR3 sequence: CASSSDRASYNEQFF. The DNA of the CDR3 is TGTGCCAGTAGTTCAGACAGGGCCTCCTACAATGAGCAGTTCTTC. The chain uses TRBV19 and TRBJ2-1; 7 bases match TRBD1. CDR3 size: 15 residues. Germline-derived CDR1 and CDR2 are LNHDA and SQIVND (reference sequence). Trimming at V came to 5 bases and at J to 0 bases, leaving 4 bases not matched to a gene.

V is TRBV5-1 and J is TRBJ2-5; TRBD1 aligns across 11 bases. This CDR3 is built from 14 residues. CDR1 and CDR2 from the germline V gene are SGHRS and YFSETQ. V was pared by 4 bases and J by 2 bases, with 1 base of the junction left unmatched. The CDR3 DNA reads as TGCGCCAGCAGCGGGACAGGGGGACAAGAGACCCAGTACTTC. Protein product: CASSGTGGQETQYF.

This clone was observed a single time. V usage is TRBV9 and J usage is TRBJ2-6; 10 nucleotides line up with TRBD2. J gave up 0 bases and V 1 base, and 10 bases lay outside the gene matches. Germline assignment: CDR1 SGDLS and CDR2 YYNGEE. The CDR3 runs to 20 residues. As DNA, the CDR3 is TGTGCCAGCAGCGTATCGGGACTAGCGCCCCATCCCTCTGGGGCCAACGTCCTGACTTTC. Its protein is CASSVSGLAPHPSGANVLTF.

The V call is TRBV10-3, the J call TRBJ2-1; 8 nucleotides line up with TRBD2. V shed 5 bases and J 0 bases; nucleotides not matched to a gene: 6. Germline CDR1 reads ENHRY; CDR2 reads SYGVKD. The CDR3 contains 16 residues. DNA for the CDR3: TGTGCCATCAGTATGGCGGGAGGAAGCTCCTACAATGAGCAGTTCTTC. Its protein product is CAISMAGGSSYNEQFF.

The V gene is TRBV7-8, the J gene TRBJ1-3, with D perhaps TRBD1 (5 bases). V lost 2 bases to trimming and J lost 0 bases, with 8 bases between them. The CDR3 runs 15 residues. CDR1 SGHVS and CDR2 FQNEAQ come from the germline V gene. DNA of the CDR3: TGTGCCAGCAGCTTAACGGGGGTCTCTGGAAACACCATATATTTT. Protein sequence: CASSLTGVSGNTIYF.

The rearrangement joins TRBV28 to TRBJ1-2; D is ambiguous. Germline V gives CDR1 MDHEN, CDR2 SYDVKM. V dropped 6 bases and J dropped 4 bases, with 15 bases sitting between them. The CDR3 has 14 residues. The CDR3 sequence is CASRLAGELYGYTF. CDR3 nucleotides: TGTGCCAGCAGACTCGCGGGAGAGCTCTATGGCTACACCTTC.

V is TRBV7-6 and J is TRBJ2-1; no clear D gene. V gave up 4 bases and J gave up 5 bases, with 6 bases separating them. Germline CDR1 SGHVS, CDR2 FNYEAQ. This CDR3 is 12 amino acids long. In DNA, the CDR3 is TGTGCCAGCAGCTCTACGCACAATGAGCAGTTCTTC. This sequence encodes CASSSTHNEQFF. Combining the CDR3 with reference TRBV7-6 and TRBJ2-1 gives the whole variable domain GAGVSQSPRYKVTKRGQDVALRCDPISGHVSLYWYRQALGQGPEFLTYFNYEAQQDKSGLPNDRFSAERPEGSISTLTIQRTEQRDSAMYRCASSSTHNEQFFGPGTRLTVL.

This clone was detected only once. V and J are TRBV18 and TRBJ2-1; 8 nucleotides align to TRBD1. Germline V gene sequence: CDR1 KGHSH, CDR2 LQKENI. The CDR3 has 15 residues. V shed 3 bases and J 6 bases; nucleotides not matched to a gene: 7. CDR3 loop: CASSPSRQGRNEQFF. Here the CDR3 DNA reads TGTGCCAGCTCACCCTCTCGACAGGGGCGCAATGAGCAGTTCTTC.

The chain links TRBV5-1 to TRBJ2-3; D uncertain. The CDR3 covers 14 residues. Per germline, CDR1 SGHRS and CDR2 YFSETQ. Trimming pared 1 base from V and 4 bases from J, leaving 10 bases between. The CDR3, as DNA: TGCGCCAGCAGCTTGTACGGGTATGCAGATACGCAGTATTTT. Amino acid sequence: CASSLYGYADTQYF.

The rearrangement uses TRBV30 and TRBJ2-7, with TRBD2 matching 11 bases. There are 13 residues in the CDR3. Per germline, CDR1 GTSNPN and CDR2 SVGIG (reference sequence). Trimming cost V 7 bases and J 3 bases; bases outside gene matches: 5. CDR3 region: CAFTGTSGYEQYF. CDR3 nucleotides: TGTGCCTTTACCGGGACTAGCGGCTACGAGCAGTACTTC.

This chain uses TRBV10-1 with TRBJ2-5; 10 bases line up with TRBD2. The germline gives CDR1 WNHNN, CDR2 SYGVQD (reference sequence). The CDR3 totals 20 residues. Losses at the gene ends were 3 bases for V and 4 bases for J; bases not matched to a gene: 20. CDR3: CASSDGQREGLRSDGETQYF. The CDR3 coding sequence is TGCGCCAGCAGTGATGGCCAGCGGGAGGGCCTAAGGTCCGATGGAGAGACCCAGTACTTC.

This clone was seen only once. This chain uses TRBV7-9 with TRBJ2-3, with D possibly matching TRBD1 (5 bases). Germline values: CDR1 SEHNR, CDR2 FQNEAQ (reference sequence). This CDR3 comprises 13 residues. Trimming cost V 5 bases and J 9 bases, with 15 bases left between them. The CDR3 is CASSGPGHGTQYF. The CDR3 nucleotides are TGTGCCAGCAGCGGCCCAGGACATGGCACGCAGTATTTT.

The chain is built from TRBV14 and TRBJ1-2, with D possibly being TRBD1 (6 bases). V was cut by 3 bases and J by 2 bases, with 19 bases left in between. CDR1 and CDR2 from the germline V gene are SGHDN and FVKESK. The CDR3 loop spans 17 amino acids. The CDR3 DNA reads TGTGCCAGCAGCCATCGAACGGTTTGGACAGACAACTATGGCTACACCTTC. This sequence encodes CASSHRTVWTDNYGYTF.

This chain's CDR3 is CASSERGAQTRYSNQPQHF. The DNA for the CDR3 is TGTGCCAGCAGTGAACGGGGGGCCCAAACCCGTTATAGCAATCAGCCCCAGCATTTT. V and J are TRBV2 and TRBJ1-5; weak D call: TRBD1 (6 bases). The CDR3 is made up of 19 amino acids. CDR1 and CDR2 from the germline V gene are SNHLY and FYNNEI. With 2 bases removed from V and 0 bases from J, the gap between germline ends came to 20 bases.

The V gene is TRBV4-1, the J gene TRBJ1-5, with TRBD1 matching over 9 bases. Germline V gene lookup returns CDR1 MGHRA and CDR2 YSYEKL. The CDR3 contains 15 residues. V was clipped by 1 base and J by 4 bases; unmatched bases: 2. The CDR3 region is CASSQGTGVNQPQHF. In nucleotides, the CDR3 is TGCGCCAGCAGCCAAGGGACAGGGGTAAATCAGCCCCAGCATTTT.

This clone appeared once. This chain uses TRBV5-8 with TRBJ1-5; 7 nucleotides match TRBD1. The CDR3 extends over 16 amino acids. J lost 0 bases, V lost 3 bases, and 6 bases had no gene match. The germline CDR1 and CDR2 sequences are SGHTS and YDEGEE. CDR3 in amino acids: CASSSRTGYSNQPQHF. The CDR3 region has the DNA TGTGCCAGCAGCTCTCGGACAGGTTATAGCAATCAGCCCCAGCATTTT.

The chain joins TRBV5-1 to TRBJ2-3, with unresolved D. The V gene lost 0 bases and the J gene lost 3 bases, with 8 bases spanning the gap. There are 14 residues in the CDR3. Germline V gene data show CDR1 as SGHRS and CDR2 as YFSETQ. CDR3 DNA: TGCGCCAGCAGCTTGGCAGTCGGGACAGATACGCAGTATTTT. The encoded protein is CASSLAVGTDTQYF.

The genes are TRBV2 and TRBJ1-2, with 9 bases lining up with TRBD1. The V gene end was trimmed by 10 bases and the J gene end by 4 bases; junction bases not matched to a gene: 4. There are 12 residues in the CDR3. Germline V gene sequence: CDR1 SNHLY, CDR2 FYNNEI. CDR3 residues: CAIQGALYGYTF. The CDR3 nucleotides are TGTGCCATACAGGGGGCCCTCTATGGCTACACCTTC.

This clone was detected only once. The J gene is TRBJ2-1, the V gene TRBV2, with 9 nucleotides matching TRBD1. This CDR3 contains 13 residues. J was trimmed by 12 bases and V by 8 bases; bases with no gene match: 11. CDR1 is SNHLY, CDR2 FYNNEI, per germline. In DNA, the CDR3 is TGTGCCAGCGGGGGGACAGGGTACACCGGGCAGTTCTTC. Its translation is CASGGTGYTGQFF. Full variable domain (missing parts from reference TRBV2 and TRBJ2-1): EPEVTQTPSHQVTQMGQEVILRCVPISNHLYFYWYRQILGQKVEFLVSFYNNEISEKSEIFDDQFSVERPDGSNFTLKIRSTKLEDSAMYFCASGGTGYTGQFFGPGTRLTVL.

The table lists this clone with a count of one. V and J are TRBV7-3 and TRBJ1-1; D is unresolved. Trimming left V 0 bases short and J 5 bases short, with 7 bases between. CDR3 length: 13 amino acids. CDR1 SGHTA and CDR2 FQGTGA come from the germline V gene. This CDR3 is CASSLTSRTEAFF. Written as DNA, the CDR3 is TGTGCCAGCAGCTTAACTTCGAGGACTGAAGCTTTCTTT.

CDR3 amino acids: CASSFLAFQFF. The DNA for the CDR3 is TGTGCCAGCAGTTTTCTGGCCTTCCAGTTCTTC. The chain uses TRBV28 and TRBJ2-1; D is unclear. The CDR3 is 11 amino acids. V dropped 3 bases and J dropped 13 bases, with 10 bases sitting between them. Germline V gene lookup returns CDR1 MDHEN and CDR2 SYDVKM.